One sample yielded the 25 T cell receptor beta chains listed below, sequenced in a study of T cell responses to AZD1222 COVID-19 vaccine. Assay used: immunoSEQ multiplex PCR; TCRdb lists only in-frame clones, some missing. The sample contains 120,000 or so clones, more than 85% of which appear only once. The specimen comprised peripheral blood, sampled 28 days after the second AZD1222 dose. Source of these receptors: an adult who received the AZD1222 COVID-19 vaccine.

This clone was recorded once. The CDR3 here is CASSDGGRDTEAFF. DNA of the CDR3: TGTGCCAGCAGTGACGGGGGGCGTGATACTGAAGCTTTCTTT. V gene TRBV2 combines with J gene TRBJ1-1, with a possible D match to TRBD1 (6 bases). Germline V gene lookup returns CDR1 SNHLY and CDR2 FYNNEI. The CDR3 runs to 14 residues. Trimming pared 3 bases from V and 5 bases from J, leaving 13 bases between.

The J gene is TRBJ1-4, the V gene TRBV27, with 7 bases matching TRBD1. J gave up 7 bases and V 10 bases, and 15 bases lay outside the gene matches. This CDR3 is built from 15 residues. CDR1 and CDR2 from the germline V gene are MNHEY and SMNVEV (reference sequence). Here the CDR3 reads CANPGRGRIGEKLFF. CDR3 coding DNA: TGTGCCAACCCGGGTAGGGGGCGGATTGGTGAAAAACTGTTTTTT.

The rearrangement joins TRBV29-1 to TRBJ1-1; 10 bases align to TRBD1. This CDR3 comprises 15 residues. V gave up 6 bases and J gave up 1 base; unmatched junction bases: 8. CDR1 is SQVTM and CDR2 is ANQGSEA in the germline V gene. CDR3 nucleotide sequence: TGCAGCGTCACCGGGACAGGGGCCGGGAACACTGAAGCTTTCTTT. This translates into CSVTGTGAGNTEAFF.

The chain employs TRBV4-3 and TRBJ2-1; no definite D call. Germline values: CDR1 LGHNA, CDR2 YSLEER. Trimming cost V 4 bases and J 6 bases, with 19 bases left between them. The CDR3 runs to 16 residues. The CDR3 coding sequence is TGCGCCAGCAGCCCCTCGGTTGAAGTAACGGGCAATGAGCAGTTCTTC. Translating gives CASSPSVEVTGNEQFF.

This clone has just one count. This chain links TRBV2 with TRBJ1-1; D gene unclear. V was pared by 3 bases and J by 7 bases, with 6 bases between. CDR1 is SNHLY and CDR2 is FYNNEI in the germline V gene. The CDR3 sequence is 11 residues long. The CDR3 protein is CASSDSSEAFF. The CDR3 DNA reads as TGTGCCAGCAGTGATAGTAGTGAAGCTTTCTTT.

V gene TRBV4-1 combines with J gene TRBJ2-1; a weak D match, TRBD2 (5 bases). Trimming left V 3 bases short and J 8 bases short, with 8 bases between. The germline V gene encodes CDR1 MGHRA and CDR2 YSYEKL. The CDR3 covers 12 residues. CDR3: CASSHRGDEQFF. The CDR3 DNA sequence: TGCGCCAGCAGCCACCGGGGAGATGAGCAGTTCTTC.

The chain links TRBV7-9 to TRBJ2-7; TRBD1 matches 8 bases. After removal of 5 bases from V and 3 bases from J, the junction contained 12 bases not matched to a gene. The CDR3 loop spans 16 amino acids. Germline values: CDR1 SEHNR, CDR2 FQNEAQ (reference sequence). CDR3 protein: CASSVTQTGDFYEQYF. The CDR3 DNA sequence: TGTGCCAGCAGCGTTACCCAGACAGGGGACTTCTACGAGCAGTACTTC.

There are a few counts of this clone. The chain is built from TRBV12-3 or TRBV12-4 and TRBJ1-1, with D unclear. V lost 6 bases to trimming and J lost 4 bases, with 6 bases between them. The CDR3 covers 11 residues. CDR3 amino acids: CASSWGTEAFF. CDR3 coding DNA: TGTGCCAGCAGCTGGGGCACTGAAGCTTTCTTT.

This clone was observed many times. The V and J genes are TRBV23-1 and TRBJ2-2, with TRBD1 matching 11 bases. TRBV23-1 is placed among ORFs of uncertain function. V shed 2 bases, J shed 0 bases, and the junction held 8 bases outside the gene matches. This CDR3 comprises 19 residues. The CDR3 DNA sequence: TGCGCCAGCAGTCAACCAAGCAGGGACAGGGGGTCGAACACCGGGGAGCTGTTTTTT. Translated: CASSQPSRDRGSNTGELFF.

The chain combines TRBV5-4 with TRBJ2-1, with 11 positions matching TRBD2. The CDR3 runs 15 residues. Germline V gene data show CDR1 as SGHNT and CDR2 as YYREEE (reference sequence). Losses at the gene ends were 4 bases for V and 4 bases for J; bases not matched to a gene: 4. The DNA of the CDR3 is TGTGCCAGCAGCCGTACTAGCGGGGGTTACAATGAGCAGTTCTTC. This encodes CASSRTSGGYNEQFF.

This clone was seen only once. The chain's CDR3 is CASSLGTSDTGELFF. In nucleotides, the CDR3 is TGTGCCAGCAGCCTTGGGACTAGCGACACCGGGGAGCTGTTTTTT. The chain carries TRBV7-3 and TRBJ2-2, with TRBD2 matching 10 bases. The CDR3 spans 15 residues. Germline-derived CDR1 and CDR2 are SGHTA and FQGTGA. Losses at the gene ends were 5 bases for V and 3 bases for J; bases not matched to a gene: 3.

The rearrangement links TRBV6-5 to TRBJ1-2; D not resolved. The CDR3 is 16 residues long. V lost 2 bases and J 7 bases, leaving 20 bases between the germline ends. Germline V gives CDR1 MNHEY, CDR2 SVGAGI. CDR3 sequence reads: CASSYAPGRLGGGYTF. CDR3 bases: TGTGCCAGCAGTTACGCCCCCGGACGGCTGGGCGGTGGCTACACCTTC.

The rearrangement uses TRBV7-6 and TRBJ2-2, with D perhaps assigned TRBD1 or TRBD2 (5 bases each). Per germline, CDR1 SGHVS and CDR2 FNYEAQ. Trimming took off 7 bases at V and 1 base at J, with 13 bases between the two ends. The length of the CDR3 is 15 residues. CDR3 sequence (DNA): TGTGCCAGCAACGAGGGGACCTTGAACACCGGGGAGCTGTTTTTT. Its protein is CASNEGTLNTGELFF.

A single count supports this clone. This chain connects TRBV3-1 (or the pseudogene TRBV3-2) to TRBJ2-3; D is unclear. V was cut by 4 bases and J by 1 base, with 12 bases left in between. Germline CDR1 and CDR2: LGHDT and YNNKEL (reference sequence). The CDR3 runs to 15 residues. CDR3 loop: CASSPPRVGTDTQYF. CDR3 sequence (DNA): TGTGCCAGCAGCCCGCCTAGGGTTGGCACAGATACGCAGTATTTT.

This chain uses TRBV6-5 with TRBJ2-7; D might be TRBD2 (6 bases). Germline CDR1 MNHEY, CDR2 SVGAGI. Trimming cost V 7 bases and J 7 bases, with 17 bases left between them. The CDR3 is made up of 13 amino acids. Written as DNA, the CDR3 is TGTGCCAGCACCAACGCGGGGTCGAAGGAGCAGTACTTC. Translated, it gives CASTNAGSKEQYF.

The genes are TRBV27 and TRBJ2-1; D is uncertain. Trimming removed 3 bases at V and 9 bases at J, with 18 bases between. The CDR3 contains 15 residues. Germline CDR1 reads MNHEY; CDR2 reads SMNVEV (reference sequence). CDR3 in DNA: TGTGCCAGCAGTTTTTCTTCACCCCCGGTTGTTGAGCAGTTCTTC. It translates to CASSFSSPPVVEQFF.

This clone was seen once. The chain combines TRBV4-3 with TRBJ1-6, with D hard to call. The CDR3 extends over 13 amino acids. The V and J ends lost 1 base and 9 bases respectively, with 7 bases between them. Looked up from germline, CDR1 is LGHNA and CDR2 is YSLEER. The CDR3 here is CASSQVGSSPLHF. The DNA for the CDR3 is TGCGCCAGCAGCCAAGTTGGGAGTTCACCCCTCCACTTT.

The chain has TRBV5-1 and TRBJ2-1; D is uncertain. CDR3 size: 14 residues. The V end lost 0 bases, the J end lost 7 bases, and 11 bases lay between the germline ends. The V gene's germline CDR1 is SGHRS and CDR2 YFSETQ. CDR3 protein: CASSLESPRNEQFF. DNA of the CDR3: TGCGCCAGCAGCTTGGAATCCCCACGGAATGAGCAGTTCTTC.

The chain uses TRBV6-1 and TRBJ1-2; D is possibly TRBD1 (6 bases). This CDR3 has 14 amino acids. Germline V gives CDR1 MNHNS, CDR2 SASEGT. Trimming left V 1 base short and J 3 bases short, with 9 bases between. The CDR3 reads CASSEEGGHYGYTF. CDR3 nucleotide sequence: TGTGCCAGCAGTGAAGAGGGGGGGCACTATGGCTACACCTTC.

The rearrangement uses TRBV30 and TRBJ1-6, with D maybe TRBD1 (5 bases). V shed 3 bases and J shed 5 bases, with 17 bases lying between them. CDR3 length: 16 residues. CDR1 GTSNPN and CDR2 SVGIG come from the germline V gene (reference sequence). The CDR3 spells CAWRNKGARHNSPLHF. In DNA, the CDR3 is TGTGCCTGGAGGAACAAAGGGGCCCGCCATAATTCACCCCTCCACTTT.

This clone turned up a few times. The genes are TRBV20-1 and TRBJ2-7, with 11 nucleotides matching TRBD2. The CDR3 consists of 17 residues. The V and J ends lost 3 bases and 4 bases, in that order; junction bases with no gene match: 14. Germline V gene lookup returns CDR1 DFQATT and CDR2 SNEGSKA (reference sequence). The CDR3 protein is CSASKGFSGGGSYEQYF. The CDR3 DNA reads as TGCAGTGCTAGTAAAGGGTTTAGCGGGGGGGGCTCATACGAGCAGTACTTC.

This chain joins TRBV30 and TRBJ2-5; D gene unclear. Trimming took off 0 bases at V and 6 bases at J, with 17 bases between the two ends. The CDR3 sequence is 15 residues long. Germline CDR1 is GTSNPN and CDR2 is SVGIG (reference sequence). The DNA for the CDR3 is TGTGCCTGGAGTGTGGGTACACCCGAGAGGCAGACCCAGTACTTC. The encoded protein is CAWSVGTPERQTQYF.

The CDR3 DNA reads as TGTGCCAGCAAACCCCGGGACAGGAACACTGAAGCTTTCTTT. Translating gives CASKPRDRNTEAFF. The chain recombines TRBV6-5 with TRBJ1-1; TRBD1 aligns across 7 bases. The germline CDR1 and CDR2 sequences are MNHEY and SVGAGI. The length of the CDR3 is 14 residues. V shed 7 bases, J shed 1 base, and the junction held 6 bases outside the gene matches.

The V and J genes are TRBV3-1 (or the pseudogene TRBV3-2) and TRBJ2-1; a weak D match, TRBD2 (5 bases). The germline V gene has CDR1 LGHDT and CDR2 YNNKEL (reference sequence). CDR3 length equals 11 residues. V lost 6 bases and J lost 8, with 8 bases in between. The DNA of the CDR3 is TGTGCCAGCAGTCGGAGGCATGAGCAGTTCTTC. This gives the protein CASSRRHEQFF.

The V call is TRBV5-6, the J call TRBJ1-3, with D tentatively TRBD1 (5 bases). CDR3 length: 15 amino acids. V lost 2 bases and J 0 bases, leaving 9 bases between the germline ends. CDR1 and CDR2 (germline): SGHDT, YYEEEE. CDR3 in DNA: TGTGCCAGCAGCTTTACGGGGGGCTCTGGAAACACCATATATTTT. Translating gives CASSFTGGSGNTIYF.